This passage covers 18 T cell receptor beta chains from one sample sequenced in a study of identical twins (TCRdb year 2016). Libraries came from 5' RACE. Sequencing used an Illumina HiSeq 2000. TCRdb passed the public sequencing reads through fastp at Q25 and MiXCR, retaining productive beta sequences. Each CDR3 protein appears once, grouped with its most common genes and DNA. In this sample the table shows 650,000 to 800,000 distinct CDR3 sequences, under 9% of which occur a single time. Around 0.98% of the sample comes from the top ten. In addition, the sample was reused for a study of yellow fever vaccine responses in identical twins.

Sequencing input: PBMCs. The origin of the receptors is a woman between 18 and 29 years old in good health.

A few counts support this clonotype. A read error may produce the germline difference seen at one junction end. V is TRBV12-3 or TRBV12-4 and J is TRBJ1-5, with D possibly TRBD1 on 5 matching bases. There are 14 residues in the CDR3. The chain's CDR3 is CASSLGAPNAPQHF. The CDR3 DNA is TGTGCTAGCAGTTTAGGGGCCCCTAACGCGCCCCAGCATTTT.

In its sample, this clonotype was seen a few times. The CDR3 here is CASSFAGGAGDTQYF. The CDR3 bases are TGTGCCAGCAGTTTTGCCGGGGGGGCAGGCGATACGCAGTATTTT. The V gene is TRBV28, the J gene TRBJ2-3; 8 bases match TRBD2. This CDR3 has 15 residues. The germline gives CDR1 MDHEN, CDR2 SYDVKM. The V gene end was trimmed by 3 bases and the J gene end by 6 bases; junction bases not matched to a gene: 8.

At least ten counts were recorded for this clonotype. The chain joins TRBV10-3 to TRBJ1-1; D not resolved. Per the germline V gene, CDR1 is ENHRY and CDR2 is SYGVKD. The CDR3 extends over 11 amino acids. Between the trimmed V and J ends, which lost 8 bases and 1 base, there was a span of 5 bases. CDR3 in amino acids: CAIATNTEAFF. Written as DNA, the CDR3 is TGTGCCATCGCCACGAACACTGAAGCTTTCTTT.

The genes are TRBV7-6 and TRBJ2-7; tentatively, D is TRBD2 (5 bases). Germline-derived CDR1 and CDR2 are SGHVS and FNYEAQ. The V end was cut by 9 bases, the J end by 7 bases, with 22 bases between. This CDR3 region has 14 residues. The CDR3 here is CARPEPGASREQYF. The CDR3 DNA reads TGTGCCAGGCCCGAACCCGGAGCTAGCAGGGAGCAGTACTTC.

This clonotype was counted many times. This rearrangement joins TRBV24-1 to TRBJ1-6; D call uncertain. Germline V gene lookup returns CDR1 KGHDR and CDR2 SFDVKD. The CDR3 has 15 amino acids. Trimming cost V 9 bases and J 9 bases, with 20 bases left between them. The CDR3 protein is CATRASTGNTSPLHF. The CDR3 nucleotides read TGTGCCACCCGCGCCTCGACGGGAAATACTTCACCCCTCCACTTT.

The sample holds many counts of this clonotype. The rearrangement joins TRBV5-1 to TRBJ2-1; the match to TRBD1 covers 9 bases. After removal of 4 bases from V and 3 bases from J, the junction contained 5 bases not matched to a gene. CDR3 length equals 15 residues. From germline, CDR1 is SGHRS and CDR2 YFSETQ. The DNA for the CDR3 is TGCGCCAGCAGCCTTCCGGGACAGGGCTACAATGAGCAGTTCTTC. This translates into CASSLPGQGYNEQFF.

This clonotype turned up a few times. The V gene is TRBV14, the J gene TRBJ2-7; either TRBD1 or TRBD2 may fit D (5 bases each). The CDR3 sequence is 13 residues long. Per germline, CDR1 SGHDN and CDR2 FVKESK. Trimming removed 1 base at V and 6 bases at J, with 10 bases between. CDR3 amino acids: CASSQAGAGEQYF. CDR3 bases: TGTGCCAGCAGCCAAGCCGGGGCGGGCGAGCAGTACTTC.

This clonotype was recorded many times. This sequence joins TRBV29-1 and TRBJ2-7; D is perhaps TRBD1 or TRBD2 (6 bases each). Trimming removed 0 bases from V and 3 bases from J, with 12 bases in between. The length of the CDR3 is 14 residues. The V gene's germline CDR1 is SQVTM and CDR2 ANQGSEA. The CDR3 sequence is CSVEDPGEVYEQYF. CDR3 in DNA: TGCAGCGTTGAAGATCCAGGGGAGGTCTACGAGCAGTACTTC.

This clonotype was found many times. The rearrangement uses TRBV6-5 and TRBJ2-7; the match to TRBD1 covers 10 bases. The V gene's germline CDR1 is MNHEY and CDR2 SVGAGI. This CDR3 contains 15 residues. V gave up 5 bases and J gave up 5 bases; unmatched junction bases: 9. The DNA of the CDR3 is TGTGCCAGCAGTGTACTAACGGGGACAGGGGACGAGCAGTACTTC. Its protein is CASSVLTGTGDEQYF.

This chain connects TRBV5-5 to TRBJ2-7, with 7 nucleotides matching TRBD1. The CDR3 has 14 residues. Germline values: CDR1 SGHKS, CDR2 YYEKEE (reference sequence). V lost 3 bases to trimming and J lost 0 bases; unmatched junction nucleotides: 3. As DNA, the CDR3 is TGTGCCAGCAGCTGGGGGACAGACTCCTACGAGCAGTACTTC. It specifies CASSWGTDSYEQYF.

The chain has TRBV6-6 and TRBJ2-5, with 11 bases that match TRBD2. The length of the CDR3 is 13 residues. Losses at the gene ends were 9 bases for V and 2 bases for J; bases not matched to a gene: 2. Germline CDR1 MNHNY, CDR2 SVGAGI (reference sequence). CDR3 nucleotide sequence: TGTGCCAGTAGCGGGAGGGCTCAAGAGACCCAGTACTTC. Translated: CASSGRAQETQYF.

This clonotype was found a few times. V usage is TRBV7-9 and J usage is TRBJ2-1; D may correspond to TRBD1 or TRBD2 (5 bases each). Germline CDR1 and CDR2: SEHNR and FQNEAQ (reference sequence). The V gene lost 5 bases and the J gene lost 3 bases, with 20 bases spanning the gap. The CDR3 has 17 residues. CDR3 sequence: CASSPRVKGRIYNEQFF. CDR3 in DNA: TGTGCCAGCAGCCCCCGTGTGAAGGGACGTATCTACAATGAGCAGTTCTTC.

The J gene is TRBJ2-1, the V gene TRBV11-2; 8 nucleotides align to TRBD1. This CDR3 is built from 18 residues. Germline lookup yields CDR1 SGHAT and CDR2 FQNNGV. With 5 bases clipped from V and 5 bases from J, the junction kept 17 bases outside the gene matches. As DNA, the CDR3 is TGTGCCAGCAGCCCCCGTTTGGGTCCTGGGACAGGAGACAATGAGCAGTTCTTC. It yields the protein CASSPRLGPGTGDNEQFF.

The rearrangement joins TRBV28 to TRBJ2-3; TRBD1 agrees at 9 bases. Trimming took 2 bases from V and 2 from J; bases not matched to a gene: 11. The CDR3 is made up of 18 amino acids. Looked up from germline, CDR1 is MDHEN and CDR2 is SYDVKM. The CDR3 loop is CASSLTYRDRAPTDTQYF. The CDR3 DNA reads as TGTGCCAGCAGTTTAACCTATCGGGACAGGGCTCCCACAGATACGCAGTATTTT.

V is TRBV3-1 and J is TRBJ2-2, with D tentatively TRBD2 (6 bases). The CDR3 is 17 residues long. CDR1 and CDR2 from the germline V gene are LGHDT and YNNKEL (reference sequence). V was pared by 7 bases and J by 4 bases, with 22 bases between. The CDR3 bases are TGTGCCAGCACCCCACTAGCTCACGGGGTCGGCACCGGGGAGCTGTTTTTT. The encoded protein is CASTPLAHGVGTGELFF. The entire variable domain, with the rest obtained from reference TRBV3-1 and TRBJ2-2, is as follows: DTAVSQTPKYLVTQMGNDKSIKCEQNLGHDTMYWYKQDSKKFLKIMFSYNNKELIINETVPNRFSPKSPDKAHLNLHINSLELGDSAVYFCASTPLAHGVGTGELFFGEGSRLTVL.

The rearrangement joins TRBV18 to TRBJ2-7; D is perhaps TRBD2 (5 bases). The germline V gene encodes CDR1 KGHSH and CDR2 LQKENI. The length of the CDR3 is 15 residues. Trimming cost V 2 bases and J 7 bases, with 18 bases left between them. CDR3: CASSPVQTRSGEQYF. The CDR3, as DNA: TGTGCCAGCTCACCAGTCCAGACACGGTCGGGGGAGCAGTACTTC.

V gene TRBV7-9 combines with J gene TRBJ2-1, with 7 bases lining up with TRBD2. The V gene's germline CDR1 is SEHNR and CDR2 FQNEAQ (reference sequence). J gave up 5 bases and V 0 bases, and 4 bases lay outside the gene matches. CDR3 length: 15 amino acids. The chain's CDR3 is CASSLALAANNEQFF. In DNA, the CDR3 is TGTGCCAGCAGCTTAGCCCTAGCGGCTAACAATGAGCAGTTCTTC.

This clonotype has ten or more counts. This rearrangement joins TRBV10-3 to TRBJ2-7, with D possibly TRBD2 on 6 matching bases. CDR1 is ENHRY, CDR2 SYGVKD, per germline. Trimming removed 10 bases from V and 3 bases from J, with 13 bases in between. The CDR3 is 12 amino acids. The chain's CDR3 is CATSGLLYEQYF. The CDR3 DNA reads TGTGCCACCTCGGGACTTCTCTACGAGCAGTACTTC.